This T cell receptor beta chain was identified during a study of blood T cell repertoires in COVID-19. Generated by immunoSEQ multiplex PCR, the TCRdb table keeps only in-frame clones and is missing some. The sample has approximately 65,000 clones; approximately 79% are singletons. Looked up from germline, CDR1 is SGHRS and CDR2 is YFSETQ. CDR3 length: 14 residues. Trimming removed 4 bases from V and 2 bases from J; junction bases left unmatched: 1. Sequencing was performed on peripheral blood. This receptor was obtained from an elderly woman with active or convalescent COVID-19. This chain connects TRBV5-1 to TRBJ2-5; 11 nucleotides match TRBD2. CDR3 loop: CASSVAGGQETQYF. Here the CDR3 DNA reads TGCGCCAGCAGCGTAGCGGGGGGGCAAGAGACCCAGTACTTC.